This T cell receptor beta chain was documented in a study of neoadjuvant anti-PD-1 for oral cavity cancer. On the study more broadly: Around day 43, patients without progression received a fourth nivolumab dose before surgery.

Sample time point: after neoadjuvant nivolumab, at surgical resection. Patients had HPV-negative, locally advanced oral cavity squamous cell carcinoma. Produced via immunoSEQ multiplex PCR; TCRdb's table is partial and in-frame only. The data hold approximately 13,000 clones, with roughly 70% observed a single time. Per the germline V gene, CDR1 is SGHAT and CDR2 is FQNNGV. Deletions cut 1 base from V and 7 bases from J, with 7 bases between. CDR3 length: 12 residues. The chain couples TRBV11-2 to TRBJ2-5; D gene ambiguous. Here the sequenced sample was PBMCs, taken after nivolumab (anti-PD-1) treatment. This clonotype was sampled from a person aged 40-85 years with oral cavity squamous cell carcinoma. CDR3 DNA sequence: TGTGCCAGCAGCTTAGGCACGATGACCCAGTACTTC. This encodes CASSLGTMTQYF.